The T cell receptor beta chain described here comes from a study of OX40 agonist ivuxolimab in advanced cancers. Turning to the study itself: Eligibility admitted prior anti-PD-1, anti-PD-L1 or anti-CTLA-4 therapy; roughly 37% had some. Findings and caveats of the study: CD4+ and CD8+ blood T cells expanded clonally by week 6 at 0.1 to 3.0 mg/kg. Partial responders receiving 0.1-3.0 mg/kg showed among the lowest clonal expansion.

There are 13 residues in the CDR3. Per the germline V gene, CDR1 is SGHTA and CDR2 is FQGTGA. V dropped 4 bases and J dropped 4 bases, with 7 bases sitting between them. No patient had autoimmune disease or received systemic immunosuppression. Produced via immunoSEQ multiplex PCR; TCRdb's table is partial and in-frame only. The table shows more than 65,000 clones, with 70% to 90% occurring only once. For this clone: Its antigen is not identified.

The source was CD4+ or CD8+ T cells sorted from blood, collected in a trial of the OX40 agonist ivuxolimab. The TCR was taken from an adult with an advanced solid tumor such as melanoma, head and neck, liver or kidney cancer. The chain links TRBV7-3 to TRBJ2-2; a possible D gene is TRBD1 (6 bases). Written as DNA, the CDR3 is TGTGCCAGCAGCTCAGGGGTCACCGGGGAGCTGTTTTTT. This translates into CASSSGVTGELFF. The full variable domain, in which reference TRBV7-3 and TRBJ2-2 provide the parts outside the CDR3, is GAGVSQTPSNKVTEKGKYVELRCDPISGHTALYWYRQSLGQGPEFLIYFQGTGAADDSGLPNDRFFAVRPEGSVSTLKIQRTERGDSAVYLCASSSGVTGELFFGEGSRLTVL.